What follows describes a single TCR beta chain. The data belong to a study of T cell changes during pregnancy in multiple sclerosis. The germline gives CDR1 SEHNR, CDR2 FQNEAQ (reference sequence). CDR3 size: 17 residues. The V end was cut by 4 bases, the J end by 4 bases, with 20 bases between. Repertoires were generated with immunoSEQ multiplex PCR, while TCRdb's copy carries only in-frame clones and drops some. Of over 45,000 clones in the sample, 88% were seen once. The rearrangement uses TRBV7-9 and TRBJ1-3, with TRBD1 as a possible D gene (6 bases). This sample comprised CD4+ T cells from peripheral blood mononuclear cells, obtained in the second trimester of pregnancy. This TCR came from a female donor with multiple sclerosis, enrolled in a pregnancy study. CDR3 coding DNA: TGTGCCAGCAGCTCAATGGGAACCAGGGGATCAGGAAACACCATATATTTT. This gives the protein CASSSMGTRGSGNTIYF.